The clone carrying this TCR beta chain was seen once. This entry is derived from a study of control samples from healthy donors and cancer patients. CDR1 and CDR2 (germline): ENHRY, SYGVKD. This CDR3 is built from 12 residues. Trimming left V 6 bases short and J 1 base short, with 6 bases between. The data were produced by immunoSEQ multiplex PCR, yet TCRdb's version contains in-frame clones alone and is incomplete. The sample includes 65,000 to 100,000 clones, 91% of them seen just once. The sequence was obtained from a man aged 50 or older in good health. The material sequenced was blood. V and J are TRBV10-3 and TRBJ1-1; D is undetermined. This CDR3 reads CAIRLGNTEAFF. CDR3 nucleotide sequence: TGTGCCATCAGGCTAGGGAACACTGAAGCTTTCTTT.